Following are 10 T cell receptor beta chains from one sample sequenced in a study of T cells in Graves' hyperthyroidism and ophthalmopathy. Amplification of TCR beta CDR3 regions was performed using RNA transcripts as template. Carried out on the TCR CDR3, a first-round RT-PCR used the HTBI primer set. TCRdb ran MiXCR on the multiplex PCR reads and lists one entry per CDR3 protein. Of 340,000 or so distinct CDR3 sequences in the sample, roughly 21% were seen once. The specimen was blood. All receptors come from a woman in her forties or fifties with Graves' hyperthyroidism.

The chain couples TRBV14 to TRBJ2-2, with a tentative D call TRBD2 (6 bases). Germline V CDR1 and CDR2: SGHDN, FVKESK. The CDR3 has 16 amino acids. Trimming removed 1 base at V and 4 bases at J, with 13 bases between. CDR3 DNA: TGTGCCAGCAGCCAAGGGAGGAGGGGAGGCACCGGGGAGCTGTTTTTT. As protein: CASSQGRRGGTGELFF.

V gene TRBV10-1 combines with J gene TRBJ2-7; 8 positions agree with TRBD2. The junction had 10 bases not matched to a gene; V was cut back by 6 bases and J by 6 bases. Germline values: CDR1 WNHNN, CDR2 SYGVQD (reference sequence). The CDR3 runs 14 residues. CDR3 nucleotide sequence: TGCGCCAGCAGCGACTATGGACTAGCCTCCGAGCAGTACTTC. Protein sequence: CASSDYGLASEQYF.

The sample holds many counts of this clonotype. The rearrangement uses TRBV20-1 and TRBJ2-7, with TRBD1 matching 8 bases. This CDR3 region has 17 residues. Looked up from germline, CDR1 is DFQATT and CDR2 is SNEGSKA (reference sequence). V lost 0 bases, J lost 6 bases, and 16 bases stayed unmatched. This CDR3 reads CSARESGTGAPLGEQYF. DNA of the CDR3: TGCAGTGCTAGAGAATCCGGGACAGGAGCTCCCCTAGGCGAGCAGTACTTC.

This clonotype has ten or more counts. The chain is built from TRBV30 and TRBJ2-5; D unclear. With 0 bases removed from V and 5 bases from J, the gap between germline ends came to 7 bases. The CDR3 extends over 12 amino acids. Germline V lookup: CDR1 GTSNPN, CDR2 SVGIG (reference sequence). CDR3 region: CAWSVLGETQYF. The CDR3 nucleotides read TGTGCCTGGAGTGTATTGGGTGAGACCCAGTACTTC.

With respect to this clonotype: This could be a read error, since a much larger clone is one nucleotide away. V and J are TRBV20-1 and TRBJ2-5; 8 bases agree with TRBD1. Germline V gene data show CDR1 as DFQATT and CDR2 as SNEGSKA (reference sequence). The CDR3 is 14 amino acids. CDR3 sequence: CGARMPTGGETQYF. DNA for the CDR3: TGCGGTGCTAGAATGCCCACAGGGGGGGAGACCCAGTACTTC.

The chain employs TRBV20-1 and TRBJ1-2; tentatively, D is TRBD1 (6 bases). Trimming removed 5 bases from V and 1 base from J, with 11 bases in between. The CDR3 contains 13 residues. Germline assignment: CDR1 DFQATT and CDR2 SNEGSKA (reference sequence). This CDR3 reads CSADNRDNYGYTF. The CDR3 coding sequence is TGCAGTGCTGATAACAGGGATAACTATGGCTACACCTTC.

This clonotype was seen repeatedly, ten times or more. The chain joins TRBV2 to TRBJ2-3; D perhaps matches TRBD1 (6 bases). Trimming removed 6 bases at V and 1 base at J, with 8 bases between. The CDR3 contains 13 residues. Germline assignment: CDR1 SNHLY and CDR2 FYNNEI. CDR3 sequence: CASRAGGTDTQYF. The DNA of the CDR3 is TGTGCCAGCAGGGCAGGGGGCACAGATACGCAGTATTTT.

This clonotype was recorded a few times. J is TRBJ2-3 and V is TRBV9, with TRBD2 identical over 14 bases. CDR3 length: 15 amino acids. Germline V gives CDR1 SGDLS, CDR2 YYNGEE. The V gene end was trimmed by 4 bases and the J gene end by 7 bases; junction bases not matched to a gene: 5. CDR3 sequence: CASSPRTSGGYTQYF. The CDR3 DNA reads as TGTGCCAGCAGCCCTCGGACTAGCGGGGGGTATACGCAGTATTTT.

J is TRBJ1-2 and V is TRBV7-9; possible D gene TRBD1, 5 bases. With 5 bases removed from V and 6 bases from J, the gap between germline ends came to 16 bases. Germline loops: CDR1 SEHNR, CDR2 FQNEAQ (reference sequence). There are 14 residues in the CDR3. The CDR3 region has the DNA TGTGCCAGCAGCCGCTCACCGGAAGGGGATGGCTACACCTTC. Translated, it gives CASSRSPEGDGYTF.

This clonotype was observed many times. The rearrangement uses TRBV2 and TRBJ2-3; TRBD2 agrees at 8 bases. This CDR3 region has 15 residues. V lost 3 bases and J lost 4; bases outside the gene matches: 6. The germline gives CDR1 SNHLY, CDR2 FYNNEI. For the CDR3, the DNA is TGTGCCAGCAGTGATGCGGGGGGTCCCCCAGATACGCAGTATTTT. Translating gives CASSDAGGPPDTQYF.